This T cell receptor (beta chain) was documented in a study of T cell responses to AZD1222 COVID-19 vaccine. Study-wide findings and caveats: Mostly white British, mostly female donors; authors suggested clonal diversity may be underestimated. The CD4 TCRs associated with vaccination extended across spike and predominated at 160-218 and 743-854. Just a handful of people given AZD1222 tested seropositive at baseline. All repertoire sampling was performed exclusively after the peak T cell response.

Repertoires were generated with immunoSEQ multiplex PCR, while TCRdb's copy carries only in-frame clones and drops some. The table has about 94,000 clones, around 89% seen once. CDR1 is SQVTM and CDR2 is ANQGSEA in the germline V gene. V shed 3 bases and J shed 0 bases, with 6 bases lying between them. The CDR3 runs 13 residues. A remark on this clone: Antigen specificity is unknown.

This TCR came from an adult in good health. The sample here was peripheral blood, taken on day 0 of AZD1222 vaccination. The chain couples TRBV29-1 to TRBJ1-3; D unclear. The CDR3 nucleotides are TGCAGCGTTGACGGAGCCTCTGGAAACACCATATATTTT. Protein: CSVDGASGNTIYF.